This T cell receptor (beta chain) was sequenced for a study of blood T cell repertoires in COVID-19. For the study at large: PBMCs, B-cell-depleted T cells, or T cells provided the cDNA or gDNA that made up the material.

The Seattle site enrolled patients during active infection and followed them longitudinally. Concerning this clone: Other DNA variants within this sample encode the same CDR3.

Original data processing: Estimated nucleated cell counts came from reference gene primer amplification. The table came from immunoSEQ multiplex PCR; TCRdb's copy has only in-frame clones and leaves some out. V and J calls and clone size are given by that table; D and trimming were obtained from the DNA. The table lists about 260,000 clones, approximately 91% of them singletons. The germline gives CDR1 GTSNPN, CDR2 SVGIG (reference sequence). V dropped 4 bases and J dropped 4 bases, with 11 bases sitting between them. The CDR3 sequence is 13 residues long. The chain combines TRBV30 with TRBJ2-1, with a weak D call TRBD2 (5 bases). Sequenced material: peripheral blood. This sequence was found in a woman between 25 and 40 years old with COVID-19, enrolled during active disease. The CDR3 nucleotides are TGTGCCTGGACCGGCGGGCCTTACAATGAGCAGTTCTTC. Its protein product is CAWTGGPYNEQFF.